This record covers a single TCR beta chain. This sample stems from a study of PD-L1 blockade in urothelial cancer. In the study overall: Analyses used blood from 3 weeks (second dose) and 6 weeks after treatment start. Blood samples had a median of about 150,000 T cells.

The sample's time point: pretreatment peripheral blood. A spike-in of synthetic TCR analog templates was added to each PCR. The repertoire was sequenced with immunoSEQ multiplex PCR; TCRdb's copy has only in-frame clones and lacks some. The sample includes around 43,000 clones, nearly 90% seen only once; the top ten take around 25%. Germline CDR1 and CDR2: MNHNY and SVGAGI (reference sequence). The CDR3 loop spans 14 amino acids. V gave up 7 bases and J gave up 2 bases, with 15 bases separating them. The input for sequencing was PBMCs, taken around atezolizumab (anti-PD-L1) treatment. The gene calls are TRBV6-6 and TRBJ2-7, with D possibly TRBD1 on 6 matching bases. The TCR sequence derives from a donor at least 40 years old with urothelial cancer. CDR3 loop: CASTSQGSPYEQYF. The CDR3 region has the DNA TGTGCCAGCACCTCACAGGGTTCCCCCTACGAGCAGTACTTC.